This T cell receptor beta chain was recorded in a study of T cells in Graves' hyperthyroidism and ophthalmopathy. This clonotype was counted ten times or more. Its antigen is unknown. Fresh peripheral blood, roughly 9.6 ml, was the source of the PBMCs. Study-level findings and limits: Researchers found most expanded thyroid clonotypes above 0.001 in blood as well.

Authors of the study amplified TCR beta CDR3 regions from RNA transcripts. TCR CDR3 regions were first amplified by RT-PCR with HTBI primers. TCRdb re-called the multiplex PCR reads with MiXCR, one entry per CDR3 protein. The table shows approximately 490,000 distinct CDR3 sequences, with less than 25% occurring only once. The specimen sequenced was blood. The receptor was derived from a woman in her 70s with Graves' ophthalmopathy.

CDR3 residues: CASSEGGDRAFF. The DNA for the CDR3 is TGTGCCAGCAGCGAGGGGGGGGATAGAGCTTTCTTT. The V and J genes are TRBV28 and TRBJ1-1; D is possibly TRBD1 (6 bases). The germline V gene encodes CDR1 MDHEN and CDR2 SYDVKM. CDR3 size: 12 residues. Between the trimmed V and J ends, which lost 6 bases and 10 bases, there was a span of 15 bases.